This T cell receptor beta chain is from a study of brain T cells in children with intractable seizures. Time point described: blood from clinic visit 5 months post-surgery; TSC patient then seizure free. Sequencing was limited to surgery cases with top T cell transcript signatures in brain tissue. Patients received at least one anti-epileptic drug before surgery. Germline CDR1 MGHDK, CDR2 SYGVNS. V lost 6 bases and J lost 3, with 11 bases in between. The CDR3 is 13 amino acids. Data came from immunoSEQ multiplex PCR; TCRdb stores just in-frame clones and leaves some out. The table has a few hundred thousand clones, over 90% seen once. With regard to this clone: Antigen: not known.

The study, taken as a whole, reports: Patients' HCMV serostatus was unknown; virus specificity rests on CDR3 similarity alone.

The chain links TRBV25-1 to TRBJ1-1; D may be TRBD1 (6 bases). The clonotype was recovered from a boy younger than two with tuberous sclerosis and intractable seizures. The sample here was peripheral blood, taken 4 to 5 months after surgery. The CDR3 nucleotides read TGTGCCAGCAGAGACAGGTCTGACACTGAAGCTTTCTTT. Translated: CASRDRSDTEAFF.